This is a list of T cell receptor beta chains from one sample in a study of cytomegalovirus exposure and HLA in healthy donors. Some clones are missing from TCRdb's copy, which holds only in-frame ones; the method was immunoSEQ multiplex PCR. The repertoire consists of around 70,000 clones, with approximately 91% occurring once and the leading ten covering about 3%. The specimen sequenced was PBMCs. These receptors were taken from a man aged 18 to 35 in good health and CMV-seronegative. Each CDR3 is given with its conserved first and last residue. A D gene is named only where the DNA matches it firmly. Not all rows give a size; the values are once, few, many and, for expanded clones, a class.

clone_size,d_call,j_call,v_call,cdr3_aa,cdr3_nt
NA,NA,TRBJ1-1,TRBV2,CASSNRGAEAFF,TGTGCCAGCAGTAACCGGGGGGCTGAAGCTTTCTTT
NA,TRBD1,TRBJ1-4,TRBV11-2,CASSYPRQGDNEKLFF,TGTGCCAGCAGCTATCCAAGACAGGGAGATAATGAAAAACTGTTTTTT
NA,NA,TRBJ1-1,TRBV5-1,CASSLAGGLNTEAFF,TGCGCCAGCAGCTTGGCCGGGGGTTTGAACACTGAAGCTTTCTTT
NA,TRBD1,TRBJ2-7,TRBV9,CASSKSGQGTHEQYF,TGTGCCAGCAGCAAGTCCGGACAGGGGACCCACGAGCAGTACTTC
NA,TRBD2,TRBJ2-3,TRBV5-4,CASSWGLAGSTDTQYF,TGTGCCAGCAGCTGGGGACTAGCGGGGAGCACAGATACGCAGTATTTT
once,TRBD2,TRBJ2-7,TRBV7-2,CASSSSGSPYF,TGTGCCAGCAGCAGTAGCGGGAGCCCGTACTTC
NA,TRBD2,TRBJ2-4,TRBV4-2,CASSRRPPSGSDLAKNIQYF,TGTGCCAGCAGCCGCCGACCCCCTAGCGGGAGTGATCTGGCCAAAAACATTCAGTACTTC
NA,TRBD1,TRBJ1-2,TRBV10-3,CALRQGVGYTF,TGTGCCTTGCGACAGGGGGTTGGCTACACCTTC
NA,TRBD1,TRBJ1-5,TRBV6-1,CASRPQGNQPQHF,TGTGCCAGCAGACCACAGGGGAATCAGCCCCAGCATTTT
few,TRBD1,TRBJ2-7,TRBV12-5,CASGLQEGTGENYEQYF,TGTGCTAGTGGTTTGCAAGAGGGGACAGGGGAGAACTACGAGCAGTACTTC
NA,TRBD2,TRBJ2-7,TRBV27,CASSPGAGEPYEQYF,TGTGCCAGCAGTCCCGGAGCGGGAGAACCTTACGAGCAGTACTTC
NA,NA,TRBJ2-6,TRBV5-1,CASSLEWALTSGANVLTF,TGCGCCAGCAGCTTGGAATGGGCATTAACCTCTGGGGCCAACGTCCTGACTTTC
NA,NA,TRBJ2-1,TRBV7-2,CASSLSGFNYNEQFF,TGTGCCAGCAGCTTAAGCGGGTTCAACTACAATGAGCAGTTCTTC
NA,NA,TRBJ2-3,TRBV5-4,CASSFGQLTDTQYF,TGTGCCAGCAGCTTTGGGCAACTCACAGATACGCAGTATTTT
NA,NA,TRBJ1-2,TRBV16,CASSPAVWRGPYGYTF,TGTGCCAGCAGCCCGGCGGTATGGCGGGGCCCCTATGGCTACACCTTC
NA,NA,TRBJ2-7,TRBV30,CAWSDQGYEQYF,TGTGCCTGGAGTGATCAGGGCTACGAGCAGTACTTC
NA,NA,TRBJ2-7,TRBV28,CASLRTGTYEQYF,TGTGCCAGCCTGAGGACGGGGACCTACGAGCAGTACTTC
NA,TRBD1,TRBJ1-2,TRBV28,CASGRDRGTTGYTF,TGTGCCAGCGGCCGGGACAGGGGGACTACGGGCTACACCTTC
NA,TRBD2,TRBJ2-6,TRBV25-1,CASSEGLAGASGANVLTF,TGTGCCAGCAGTGAAGGGCTAGCGGGAGCTTCTGGGGCCAACGTCCTGACTTTC
NA,NA,TRBJ2-1,TRBV19,CASHRSTTNEQFF,TGTGCCAGTCATCGGAGTACCACCAATGAGCAGTTCTTC
NA,TRBD2,TRBJ2-2,TRBV9,CASSVDGRGGTGELFF,TGTGCCAGCAGCGTAGACGGGAGGGGAGGCACCGGGGAGCTGTTTTTT
NA,TRBD1,TRBJ1-5,TRBV27,CASSLLATGPFRQPQHF,TGTGCCAGCAGTTTATTGGCGACAGGGCCCTTTAGGCAGCCCCAGCATTTT
NA,TRBD2,TRBJ2-3,TRBV14,CASSQDVLAGADTQYF,TGTGCCAGCAGCCAAGATGTTCTAGCGGGAGCAGATACGCAGTATTTT
NA,NA,TRBJ2-4,TRBV28,CASSLGGANIQYF,TGTGCCAGCAGTTTAGGGGGCGCGAACATTCAGTACTTC
NA,NA,TRBJ2-3,TRBV7-2,CASSLITGFTDTQYF,TGTGCCAGCAGCTTGATTACGGGATTCACAGATACGCAGTATTTT
NA,TRBD2,TRBJ2-3,TRBV29-1,CSVVGTSGKGPTDTQYF,TGCAGCGTTGTTGGGACTAGCGGGAAGGGACCCACAGATACGCAGTATTTT
NA,NA,TRBJ1-4,TRBV12-1,CASSFRVDATNEKLFF,TGTGCCAGCAGCTTTCGGGTGGATGCAACTAATGAAAAACTGTTTTTT
NA,TRBD1,TRBJ2-7,TRBV28,CATSDREPYEQYF,TGTGCCACCTCCGACAGGGAACCCTACGAGCAGTACTTC
NA,TRBD1,TRBJ1-5,TRBV2,CASSGQGLPNQPQHF,TGTGCCAGCAGCGGACAGGGTTTGCCGAATCAGCCCCAGCATTTT
NA,TRBD2,TRBJ2-1,TRBV2,CASSERIRGSPDEQFF,TGTGCCAGCAGTGAAAGGATCCGCGGGAGTCCCGATGAGCAGTTCTTC
NA,TRBD2,TRBJ2-1,TRBV7-2,CASSFSGTSYNEQFF,TGTGCCAGCAGCTTCAGTGGGACTAGCTACAATGAGCAGTTCTTC
NA,NA,TRBJ1-1,TRBV9,CASSLSGRGGTEAFF,TGTGCCAGCAGCCTTAGCGGGCGGGGGGGCACTGAAGCTTTCTTT
NA,TRBD2,TRBJ2-1,TRBV10-1,CASSERLADAYNEQFF,TGCGCCAGCAGTGAGAGGCTAGCGGATGCCTACAATGAGCAGTTCTTC
once,NA,TRBJ2-4,TRBV6-1,CASSEAGSLAKNIQYF,TGTGCCAGCAGTGAAGCGGGCAGCTTAGCCAAAAACATTCAGTACTTC
NA,NA,TRBJ2-7,TRBV30,CACRGPLYEQYF,TGTGCCTGCAGGGGACCCCTCTACGAGCAGTACTTC
NA,NA,TRBJ2-7,TRBV5-4,CASGDLDYNLGEQYF,TGTGCCAGCGGGGATTTGGACTATAACCTTGGGGAGCAGTACTTC
NA,NA,TRBJ2-5,TRBV6-1,CASSVRGGLAETQYF,TGTGCCAGCAGTGTAAGGGGGGGATTGGCGGAGACCCAGTACTTC
NA,TRBD1,TRBJ2-2,TRBV5-4,CASSSGQGNTGELFF,TGTGCCAGCAGCTCGGGACAGGGTAACACCGGGGAGCTGTTTTTT
NA,NA,TRBJ1-4,TRBV5-5,CASSLVTGSEKLFF,TGTGCCAGCAGCTTGGTTACAGGGAGCGAAAAACTGTTTTTT
once,NA,TRBJ1-1,TRBV7-8,CASSLVLNTEAFF,TGTGCCAGCAGCTTAGTCTTGAACACTGAAGCTTTCTTT
once,NA,TRBJ2-7,TRBV11-1,CASSLVPAGVGEQYF,TGTGCCAGCAGCTTAGTTCCTGCAGGGGTGGGGGAGCAGTACTTC
once,TRBD1,TRBJ2-7,TRBV18,CASSPSGQGFFEQYF,TGTGCCAGCTCACCTTCGGGACAGGGGTTCTTCGAGCAGTACTTC
NA,TRBD1,TRBJ1-1,TRBV19,CASSTTGVPEAFF,TGTGCCAGTAGTACTACAGGGGTCCCTGAAGCTTTCTTT
NA,TRBD1,TRBJ2-4,TRBV28,CASSFTGGTKNIQYF,TGTGCCAGCAGTTTCACAGGGGGCACCAAAAACATTCAGTACTTC
once,TRBD1,TRBJ1-2,TRBV6-4,CASSLDRGDGYTF,TGTGCCAGCAGCCTCGACAGGGGGGATGGCTACACCTTC